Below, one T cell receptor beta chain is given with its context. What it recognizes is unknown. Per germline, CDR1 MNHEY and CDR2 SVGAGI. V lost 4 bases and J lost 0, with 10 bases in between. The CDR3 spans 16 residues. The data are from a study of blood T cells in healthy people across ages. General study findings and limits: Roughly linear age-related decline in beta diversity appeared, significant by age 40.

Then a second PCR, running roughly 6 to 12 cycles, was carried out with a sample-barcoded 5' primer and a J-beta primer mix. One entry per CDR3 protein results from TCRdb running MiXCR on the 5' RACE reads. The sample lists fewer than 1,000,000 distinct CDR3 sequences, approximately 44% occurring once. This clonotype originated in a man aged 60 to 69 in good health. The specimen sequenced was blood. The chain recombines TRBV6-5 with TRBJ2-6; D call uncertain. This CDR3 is CASSLFDYSGANVLTF. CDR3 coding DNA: TGTGCCAGCAGTTTGTTTGATTACTCTGGGGCCAACGTCCTGACTTTC.